Following are 13 T cell receptor beta chains from one sample sequenced in a study of blood T cell repertoires in COVID-19. Profiled with immunoSEQ multiplex PCR; TCRdb holds only in-frame clones, not every one. The sample records under 200,000 clones, about 83% being singletons. The sample was peripheral blood. The receptors originated from a woman in her 70s who had recovered from COVID-19.

This clone has just one count. This chain joins TRBV20-1 and TRBJ1-5, with a weak D call TRBD1 (6 bases). The CDR3 loop spans 14 amino acids. The ends were cut back, 3 bases at V and 11 bases at J, with 20 bases in the middle. Germline V gene sequence: CDR1 DFQATT, CDR2 SNEGSKA (reference sequence). CDR3 region: CSASKIVRGWAQHF. The CDR3 DNA follows: TGCAGTGCTAGTAAAATCGTGAGGGGGTGGGCCCAGCATTTT.

The chain has TRBV28 and TRBJ1-6; no clear D. The CDR3 length is 13 residues. Trimming cost V 8 bases and J 6 bases, with 11 bases left between them. The germline gives CDR1 MDHEN, CDR2 SYDVKM. The DNA for the CDR3 is TGTGCCAGCGGTGGGCCGACTAATTCACCCCTCCACTTT. Amino acids: CASGGPTNSPLHF.

The gene calls are TRBV5-1 and TRBJ2-3, with D perhaps TRBD2 (5 bases). CDR3 length: 15 amino acids. The germline V gene encodes CDR1 SGHRS and CDR2 YFSETQ. The V gene lost 0 bases and the J gene lost 4 bases, with 12 bases spanning the gap. CDR3 in amino acids: CASSLGASRADTQYF. In nucleotides, the CDR3 is TGCGCCAGCAGCTTGGGGGCTAGCCGGGCAGATACGCAGTATTTT.

The CDR3 DNA is TGTGCCAGCAGACTAGCTGGTGAGCAGTTCTTC. This gives the protein CASRLAGEQFF. V usage is TRBV4-2 and J usage is TRBJ2-1; tentative D call: TRBD2 (6 bases). The length of the CDR3 is 11 residues. V was pared by 6 bases and J by 9 bases, with 9 bases between. CDR1 and CDR2 from the germline V gene are LGHNA and YNFKEQ.

The CDR3 DNA follows: TGTGCCACCAGCAGGGACAGGGGTGCTGGAAACACCATATATTTT. The encoded protein is CATSRDRGAGNTIYF. The genes are TRBV15 and TRBJ1-3; 9 bases match TRBD1. This CDR3 is 15 amino acids long. Germline V gene lookup returns CDR1 LNHNV and CDR2 YYDKDF (reference sequence). Trimming took 3 bases from V and 2 from J; bases not matched to a gene: 2.

The V and J genes are TRBV5-1 and TRBJ2-7, with 9 bases matching TRBD2. The germline gives CDR1 SGHRS, CDR2 YFSETQ. J lost 13 bases, V lost 0 bases, and 8 bases had no gene match. This CDR3 contains 13 residues. The CDR3, as DNA: TGCGCCAGCAGCTTGGGGGTTAGCGGGAGAGGTTACTTC. Translated: CASSLGVSGRGYF.

J is TRBJ2-7 and V is TRBV18; D gene ambiguous. V was shortened by 2 bases and J by 0 bases, with 5 bases between the two germline ends. The CDR3 consists of 13 residues. Looked up from germline, CDR1 is KGHSH and CDR2 is LQKENI. Here the CDR3 reads CASSPGISYEQYF. The DNA of the CDR3 is TGTGCCAGCTCACCAGGCATCTCCTACGAGCAGTACTTC.

This clone was counted a few times. This rearrangement joins TRBV7-9 to TRBJ2-3; 7 bases line up with TRBD2. This CDR3 region has 15 residues. Germline loops: CDR1 SEHNR, CDR2 FQNEAQ (reference sequence). V lost 5 bases to trimming and J lost 5 bases; unmatched junction nucleotides: 10. DNA for the CDR3: TGTGCCAGCAGCCTGCCGCGCGGGGGAGTAGATACGCAGTATTTT. Translation gives CASSLPRGGVDTQYF.

Notes on this clone: Other nucleotide sequences in the sample specify the same CDR3. V and J are TRBV6-5 and TRBJ2-7, with D perhaps matching TRBD1 (6 bases). Trimming cost V 0 bases and J 1 base, with 10 bases left between them. Germline-derived CDR1 and CDR2 are MNHEY and SVGAGI. The CDR3 consists of 15 residues. This chain's CDR3 is CASSYSSRGSYEQYF. Written as DNA, the CDR3 is TGTGCCAGCAGTTACTCGAGCAGGGGATCCTACGAGCAGTACTTC.

This clone has only one observation. This chain links TRBV5-4 with TRBJ2-2; TRBD1 is a possible D gene (5 bases). The CDR3 loop spans 15 amino acids. V was pared by 0 bases and J by 4 bases, with 10 bases between. CDR1 and CDR2 (germline): SGHNT, YYREEE (reference sequence). The CDR3 region is CASSLAERGTGELFF. As DNA, the CDR3 is TGTGCCAGCAGCTTGGCCGAAAGGGGCACCGGGGAGCTGTTTTTT. The full variable domain, rest sourced from reference TRBV5-4 and TRBJ2-2, is ETGVTQSPTHLIKTRGQQVTLRCSSQSGHNTVSWYQQALGQGPQFIFQYYREEENGRGNFPPRFSGLQFPNYSSELNVNALELDDSALYLCASSLAERGTGELFFGEGSRLTVL.

The J gene is TRBJ2-2, the V gene TRBV3-1 (or the pseudogene TRBV3-2); 7 bases match TRBD2. The V segment lost 0 bases and the J segment 0 bases; nucleotides outside the gene matches: 13. From germline, CDR1 is LGHDT and CDR2 YNNKEL (reference sequence). The CDR3 has 20 residues. This CDR3 is CASSQEVGREGIANTGELFF. The CDR3 coding sequence is TGTGCCAGCAGCCAAGAAGTGGGGAGGGAGGGTATCGCGAACACCGGGGAGCTGTTTTTT.

The chain couples TRBV5-5 to TRBJ2-7; 14 bases are a match to TRBD2. Germline V gene sequence: CDR1 SGHKS, CDR2 YYEKEE (reference sequence). There are 17 residues in the CDR3. With 4 bases clipped from V and 2 bases from J, the junction kept 8 bases outside the gene matches. The CDR3 loop reads CASSEGLAGATAYEQYF. As DNA, the CDR3 is TGTGCCAGCAGCGAGGGACTAGCGGGAGCCACCGCCTACGAGCAGTACTTC.

This chain uses TRBV19 with TRBJ2-3; 14 bases fit TRBD2. The CDR3 is 16 amino acids. In germline, CDR1 is LNHDA, CDR2 SQIVND (reference sequence). The V segment lost 4 bases and the J segment 5 bases; nucleotides outside the gene matches: 5. The CDR3 DNA sequence: TGTGCCAGTAGTAGGGGACTAGCGGGAGCAGGAGATACGCAGTATTTT. Encoded protein: CASSRGLAGAGDTQYF.